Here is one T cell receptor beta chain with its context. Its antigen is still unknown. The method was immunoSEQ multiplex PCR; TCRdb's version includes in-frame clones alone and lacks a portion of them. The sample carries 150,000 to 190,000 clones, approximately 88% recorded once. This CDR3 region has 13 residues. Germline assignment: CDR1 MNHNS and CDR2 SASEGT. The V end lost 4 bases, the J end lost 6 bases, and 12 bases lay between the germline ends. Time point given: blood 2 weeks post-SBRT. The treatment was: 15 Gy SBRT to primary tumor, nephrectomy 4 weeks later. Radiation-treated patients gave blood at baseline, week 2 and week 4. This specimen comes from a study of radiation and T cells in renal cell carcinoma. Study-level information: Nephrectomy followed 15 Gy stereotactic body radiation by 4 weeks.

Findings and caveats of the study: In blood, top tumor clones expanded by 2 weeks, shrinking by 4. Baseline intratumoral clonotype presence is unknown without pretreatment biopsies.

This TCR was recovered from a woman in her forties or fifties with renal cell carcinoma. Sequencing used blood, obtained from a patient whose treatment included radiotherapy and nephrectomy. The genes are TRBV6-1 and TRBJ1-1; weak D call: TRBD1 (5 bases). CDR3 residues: CASSGWSGAEAFF. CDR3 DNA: TGTGCCAGCAGTGGTTGGTCGGGGGCTGAAGCTTTCTTT.